This paragraph covers one T cell receptor beta chain sequence. The ends lost 5 bases at V and 2 bases at J; junction bases unmatched: 2. CDR1 GTSNPN and CDR2 SVGIG come from the germline V gene (reference sequence). This CDR3 is 12 amino acids long. The data were obtained in a study of blood T cell repertoires in COVID-19. Source study methods: How many nucleated cells were present was estimated from reference gene primer amplification. The assay was immunoSEQ multiplex PCR, and TCRdb's table has in-frame clones only and misses some. Clone size and V and J calls were adopted from that table, with D and trimming inferred from the DNA. Of 350,000 or so clones in the sample, roughly 86% were seen once. Each exposed participant met a COVID-19 case in the 2 weeks preceding study entry.

The source is a woman in her 30s who had been exposed to COVID-19. Material for sequencing was PBMCs or T cells enriched from blood (not recorded which). The V gene is TRBV30, the J gene TRBJ2-7; 8 bases are a match to TRBD1. The CDR3 DNA is TGTGCCTGGCGGGACAGGACCTACGAGCAGTACTTC. This translates into CAWRDRTYEQYF.